These 19 T cell receptor beta chains share one sample of origin, sequenced in a study of graft-versus-host responses after intestinal transplantation. Measured with immunoSEQ multiplex PCR; TCRdb has only the in-frame clones, and not every one. The sample has some 77,000 clones, about 90% seen once. Material: PBMCs, obtained 98 days after intestinal transplantation. These receptors all come from a human patient who received an intestinal transplant, so some T cells may come from the graft donor.

The V call is TRBV27, the J call TRBJ2-3; D is undetermined. The V end lost 4 bases, the J end lost 2 bases, and 13 bases lay between the germline ends. In germline, CDR1 is MNHEY, CDR2 SMNVEV (reference sequence). The CDR3 sequence is 15 residues long. CDR3 bases: TGTGCCAGCAGTTCGAGGCCGGAGCCCACAGATACGCAGTATTTT. This sequence encodes CASSSRPEPTDTQYF.

The chain has TRBV5-1 and TRBJ1-1; 11 nucleotides line up with TRBD1. The CDR3 contains 16 residues. With V trimmed by 0 bases and J by 8 bases, 9 bases remained unmatched. Germline V CDR1 and CDR2: SGHRS, YFSETQ. The CDR3 DNA reads as TGCGCCAGCAGCTTGGGAGGGACAGGGGGTAGTTGGGAAGCTTTCTTT. Amino acids: CASSLGGTGGSWEAFF.

The J gene is TRBJ2-2, the V gene TRBV5-1, with D unclear. Germline CDR1 reads SGHRS; CDR2 reads YFSETQ. V was pared by 0 bases and J by 0 bases, with 12 bases between. CDR3 size: 17 residues. CDR3 sequence: CASSLGNGGPNTGELFF. The CDR3 coding sequence is TGCGCCAGCAGCTTGGGGAACGGTGGCCCGAACACCGGGGAGCTGTTTTTT.

The chain links TRBV5-1 to TRBJ2-1; 11 bases agree with TRBD2. The germline CDR1 and CDR2 sequences are SGHRS and YFSETQ. J gave up 6 bases and V 6 bases, and 8 bases lay outside the gene matches. This CDR3 spans 15 amino acids. CDR3 coding DNA: TGCGCCAGCACCCCCGGGACTAGCGGATCCAATGAGCAGTTCTTC. It encodes CASTPGTSGSNEQFF.

This chain connects TRBV6-5 to TRBJ2-1; 7 nucleotides match TRBD1. The CDR3 sequence is 16 residues long. With 0 bases clipped from V and 4 bases from J, the junction kept 6 bases outside the gene matches. CDR1 is MNHEY, CDR2 SVGAGI, per germline. The CDR3, as DNA: TGTGCCAGCAGTTACTCCTCCCAGACAGGGTACAATGAGCAGTTCTTC. This encodes CASSYSSQTGYNEQFF.

V usage is TRBV6-5 and J usage is TRBJ1-1, with 7 bases identical to TRBD1. The CDR3 contains 14 residues. Unmatched junction bases numbered 2, after V lost 2 bases and J lost 2 bases. CDR1 MNHEY and CDR2 SVGAGI come from the germline V gene. The CDR3 nucleotides are TGTGCCAGCAGTTACAGGGGGCAAAACACTGAAGCTTTCTTT. Translation: CASSYRGQNTEAFF.

The chain is built from TRBV6-5 and TRBJ2-2; 9 bases align to TRBD2. J gave up 3 bases and V 8 bases, and 4 bases lay outside the gene matches. The CDR3 runs to 14 residues. CDR1 is MNHEY and CDR2 is SVGAGI in the germline V gene. DNA of the CDR3: TGTGCCAGCGGGAGCGGGGGGCACACCGGGGAGCTGTTTTTT. Translated, it gives CASGSGGHTGELFF.

This rearrangement joins TRBV6-5 to TRBJ1-4, with D possibly matching TRBD1 (5 bases). The CDR3 contains 13 residues. Germline CDR1 is MNHEY and CDR2 is SVGAGI. Trimming removed 8 bases from V and 0 bases from J, with 7 bases in between. The CDR3 is CASQGATNEKLFF. CDR3 coding DNA: TGTGCCAGCCAGGGAGCAACTAATGAAAAACTGTTTTTT.

For this clone: Other nucleotide sequences in the sample specify the same CDR3. The V call is TRBV19, the J call TRBJ2-3, with D unclear. Trimming pared 5 bases from V and 0 bases from J, leaving 18 bases between. Germline values: CDR1 LNHDA, CDR2 SQIVND (reference sequence). This CDR3 region has 17 residues. The CDR3 DNA sequence: TGTGCCAGTAGTCCGCCCTGGTCATATAATAGCACAGATACGCAGTATTTT. Protein product: CASSPPWSYNSTDTQYF. Looking up the rest from reference TRBV19 and TRBJ2-3 gives the full variable domain: DGGITQSPKYLFRKEGQNVTLSCEQNLNHDAMYWYRQDPGQGLRLIYYSQIVNDFQKGDIAEGYSVSREKKESFPLTVTSAQKNPTAFYLCASSPPWSYNSTDTQYFGPGTRLTVL.

J is TRBJ1-4 and V is TRBV10-3, with TRBD1 identical over 9 bases. The length of the CDR3 is 15 residues. With 6 bases clipped from V and 7 bases from J, the junction kept 9 bases outside the gene matches. CDR1 and CDR2 (germline): ENHRY, SYGVKD. This chain's CDR3 is CAIRNGTGRGEKLFF. The CDR3 coding sequence is TGTGCCATCAGAAACGGGACAGGGAGGGGTGAAAAACTGTTTTTT.

The CDR3 reads CATLSREAIPGFNEQFF. As DNA, the CDR3 is TGTGCCACCCTATCGAGGGAAGCGATTCCGGGGTTCAATGAGCAGTTCTTC. V gene TRBV19 combines with J gene TRBJ2-1; weak D call: TRBD2 (5 bases). CDR3 length: 17 amino acids. CDR1 is LNHDA and CDR2 is SQIVND in the germline V gene (reference sequence). Deletions cut 10 bases from V and 6 bases from J, with 28 bases between.

CDR3 bases: TGTGCCAGCAGCTTATCCCAAACTAGCGGGAGTGACACCGGGGAGCTGTTTTTT. Translation: CASSLSQTSGSDTGELFF. The V and J genes are TRBV7-6 and TRBJ2-2; 11 bases are a match to TRBD2. Germline V gene sequence: CDR1 SGHVS, CDR2 FNYEAQ. CDR3 length equals 18 residues. J lost 3 bases, V lost 2 bases, and 8 bases had no gene match.

The CDR3 loop reads CASSYPGQGNTEAFF. CDR3 DNA sequence: TGCGCCAGCAGCTACCCGGGACAGGGGAACACTGAAGCTTTCTTT. This chain links TRBV4-1 with TRBJ1-1, with 9 bases aligning to TRBD1. J lost 1 base, V lost 5 bases, and 5 bases had no gene match. The CDR3 is 15 residues long. Germline V lookup: CDR1 MGHRA, CDR2 YSYEKL.

A remark on this clone: The junction differs from germline at one of its ends, possibly a read error. This chain joins TRBV29-1 and TRBJ2-7; perhaps TRBD2 as D (6 bases). The V gene's germline CDR1 is SQVTM and CDR2 ANQGSEA. The CDR3 runs to 11 residues. CDR3 bases: TGCGGCGTTGGAGGGGATTACGAGCAGTACTTC. This translates into CGVGGDYEQYF.

The chain uses TRBV7-6 and TRBJ2-1, with a tentative D call TRBD1 (6 bases). V lost 5 bases and J 10 bases, leaving 12 bases between the germline ends. The CDR3 is 12 residues long. Germline-derived CDR1 and CDR2 are SGHVS and FNYEAQ. The CDR3, as DNA: TGTGCCAGCAGCCCCGACAGGTGGGAGCAGTTCTTC. Its translation: CASSPDRWEQFF.

This clone appeared a single time. V gene TRBV5-1 combines with J gene TRBJ2-3, with 10 bases identical to TRBD1. V lost 0 bases, J lost 3 bases, and 4 bases stayed unmatched. CDR1 is SGHRS, CDR2 YFSETQ, per germline. The CDR3 contains 16 residues. Written as DNA, the CDR3 is TGCGCCAGCAGCTTGGGACAGGGGGCTAGAACAGATACGCAGTATTTT. Encoded protein: CASSLGQGARTDTQYF.

The CDR3 nucleotides are TGTGCCAGGACACCCATTCTGACCGGGCAGGAGACCCAGTACTTC. Translating it yields CARTPILTGQETQYF. The J gene is TRBJ2-5, the V gene TRBV6-5, with D unclear. The CDR3 length is 15 residues. Per the germline V gene, CDR1 is MNHEY and CDR2 is SVGAGI. The V end lost 9 bases, the J end lost 5 bases, and 22 bases lay between the germline ends.

The chain joins TRBV6-5 to TRBJ1-5; maybe TRBD1 (6 bases). The CDR3 is 14 residues long. Trimming cost V 5 bases and J 6 bases, with 14 bases left between them. Germline CDR1 reads MNHEY; CDR2 reads SVGAGI. The CDR3 sequence: CASSGGALVQPQHF. The CDR3 DNA reads as TGTGCCAGCAGTGGGGGGGCTCTCGTTCAGCCCCAGCATTTT.

This chain joins TRBV27 and TRBJ1-1, with TRBD1 identical over 7 bases. Germline lookup yields CDR1 MNHEY and CDR2 SMNVEV (reference sequence). The CDR3 covers 14 residues. J lost 6 bases, V lost 2 bases, and 6 bases had no gene match. In nucleotides, the CDR3 is TGTGCCAGCAGTTTAAGGGGGCGCTCTTCTGAAGCTTTCTTT. Translating it yields CASSLRGRSSEAFF.